The 21 T cell receptor beta chains presented below share a single source sample, sequenced in a study of regulatory T cells in long-lasting Graves disease. For TCR beta, libraries came from iRepertoire HTBI primers and Arm-PCR of CDR3 regions. TCRdb ran MiXCR on the multiplex PCR reads and lists one entry per CDR3 protein. The sample includes about 540,000 distinct CDR3 sequences, about 13% of them seen just once. Time point: newly diagnosed GD, antithyroid drugs for less than 3 months. Making the TCR library involved RNA that had been extracted from PBMCs. The data also belong to a second study, concerning T cells in Graves' hyperthyroidism and ophthalmopathy.

Here the sequenced sample was peripheral blood mononuclear cells (PBMCs), taken at new diagnosis, from a patient treated with antithyroid drugs. Receptors originate from a man younger than 40 with Graves disease.

This clonotype has ten or more counts. The chain has TRBV11-2 and TRBJ2-5, with 11 bases identical to TRBD1. The CDR3 has 13 amino acids. Unmatched junction bases numbered 8, after V lost 7 bases and J lost 10 bases. From germline, CDR1 is SGHAT and CDR2 FQNNGV. The CDR3, as DNA: TGTGCCAGCACCAGGGACAGGGGGGAGGACCAGTACTTC. It is translated as CASTRDRGEDQYF. Filled out from reference TRBV11-2 and TRBJ2-5, the complete variable domain reads EAGVAQSPRYKIIEKRQSVAFWCNPISGHATLYWYQQILGQGPKLLIQFQNNGVVDDSQLPKDRFSAERLKGVDSTLKIQPAKLEDSAVYLCASTRDRGEDQYFGPGTRLLVL.

Comment on this clonotype: A much larger clone differs by one base, so this may be a read error. Given the absence of the conserved phenylalanine or tryptophan at the CDR3 end, a read error is likely. This CDR3 reads CASSQIAGEQFL. CDR3 nucleotides: TGCGCCAGCAGCCAAATAGCGGGGGAGCAGTTCCTC. The rearrangement joins TRBV5-1 to TRBJ2-1; TRBD2 matches at 8 bases. The germline gives CDR1 SGHRS, CDR2 YFSETQ. The CDR3 sequence is 12 residues long. V lost 4 bases and J lost 10; bases outside the gene matches: 4.

This clonotype was counted only a few times. CDR3 DNA sequence: TGTGCCAGTAGTCGGGGTAGTGGCGGGAAAAGGTACAATGAGCAGTTCTTC. This sequence encodes CASSRGSGGKRYNEQFF. The genes are TRBV19 and TRBJ2-1, with D perhaps matching TRBD2 (6 bases). This CDR3 region has 17 residues. With 5 bases removed from V and 4 bases from J, the gap between germline ends came to 21 bases. CDR1 is LNHDA, CDR2 SQIVND, per germline (reference sequence).

This clonotype was seen at least ten times. The chain is built from TRBV6-5 and TRBJ2-3; D gene uncertain. V was shortened by 0 bases and J by 2 bases, with 9 bases between the two germline ends. Germline CDR1 MNHEY, CDR2 SVGAGI. The CDR3 contains 15 residues. Written as DNA, the CDR3 is TGTGCCAGCAGTTACTCTGTACGGGTCACAGATACGCAGTATTTT. Encoded protein: CASSYSVRVTDTQYF.

The chain employs TRBV5-1 and TRBJ2-1; D is unclear. CDR1 is SGHRS, CDR2 YFSETQ, per germline. Trimming removed 6 bases at V and 5 bases at J, with 15 bases between. CDR3 length: 14 residues. The DNA for the CDR3 is TGCGCCAGCACCGACCCCGCGATGCACAATGAGCAGTTCTTC. Its protein is CASTDPAMHNEQFF.

V usage is TRBV20-1 and J usage is TRBJ1-4, with D possibly matching TRBD1 (6 bases). Deletions cut 6 bases from V and 8 bases from J, with 10 bases between. The CDR3 totals 11 residues. Germline CDR1 and CDR2: DFQATT and SNEGSKA (reference sequence). The CDR3 sequence: CSARDKEKLFF. The DNA for the CDR3 is TGCAGTGCCCGGGACAAAGAAAAACTGTTTTTT.

This clonotype has a count of ten or more. V is TRBV7-3 and J is TRBJ2-3; 7 bases fit TRBD2. Trimming took 5 bases from V and 4 from J; bases not matched to a gene: 12. The CDR3 extends over 16 amino acids. The V gene's germline CDR1 is SGHTA and CDR2 FQGTGA. The DNA of the CDR3 is TGTGCCAGCAGCCCCACCCGGGCGGGAGCCGCAGATACGCAGTATTTT. The encoded protein is CASSPTRAGAADTQYF. The complete variable domain, with remaining parts taken from reference TRBV7-3 and TRBJ2-3, reads GAGVSQTPSNKVTEKGKYVELRCDPISGHTALYWYRQSLGQGPEFLIYFQGTGAADDSGLPNDRFFAVRPEGSVSTLKIQRTERGDSAVYLCASSPTRAGAADTQYFGPGTRLTVL.

This clonotype was observed a handful of times. The rearrangement uses TRBV5-1 and TRBJ2-7, with D unresolved. Trimming shortened V by 0 bases and J by 2 bases, and 6 bases separated the two germline ends. The CDR3 loop spans 13 amino acids. Germline V gives CDR1 SGHRS, CDR2 YFSETQ. CDR3 in amino acids: CASSLEVTYEQYF. As DNA, the CDR3 is TGCGCCAGCAGCTTGGAGGTCACCTACGAGCAGTACTTC.

This clonotype was recorded at least ten times. This chain connects TRBV20-1 to TRBJ2-1; possibly TRBD2 for D (6 bases). Deletions cut 7 bases from V and 1 base from J, with 17 bases between. CDR1 and CDR2 (germline): DFQATT, SNEGSKA (reference sequence). This CDR3 has 15 amino acids. This CDR3 reads CSVGGRDHSYNEQFF. The CDR3 DNA is TGCAGTGTAGGAGGGCGGGACCATTCCTACAATGAGCAGTTCTTC.

This clonotype has a handful of counts. The V and J genes are TRBV15 and TRBJ1-2, with a tentative D call TRBD1 (5 bases). The V end was cut by 4 bases, the J end by 8 bases, with 17 bases between. The CDR3 spans 14 residues. Looked up from germline, CDR1 is LNHNV and CDR2 is YYDKDF (reference sequence). The CDR3 is CATSKPGRVSGYTF. In DNA, the CDR3 is TGTGCCACCAGCAAACCAGGGAGAGTGTCGGGCTACACCTTC.

This clonotype was picked up many times. The chain employs TRBV6-2 or TRBV6-3 and TRBJ2-3; D remains ambiguous. Trimming shortened V by 11 bases and J by 2 bases, and 8 bases separated the two germline ends. The CDR3 length is 11 residues. Germline V gene lookup returns CDR1 MNHEY and CDR2 SVGEGT. The CDR3 DNA reads TGTGCCGCGCAGGACACAGATACGCAGTATTTT. It codes for CAAQDTDTQYF.

This clonotype was observed at least ten times. The chain links TRBV5-1 to TRBJ2-7, with 11 positions matching TRBD2. The ends lost 1 base at V and 9 bases at J; junction bases unmatched: 3. CDR3 length equals 13 residues. The V gene's germline CDR1 is SGHRS and CDR2 YFSETQ. The CDR3 here is CASSLTSGRGQYF. DNA for the CDR3: TGCGCCAGCAGCTTGACTAGCGGGAGAGGGCAGTACTTC.

The rearrangement links TRBV19 to TRBJ2-1; D could derive from TRBD1 or TRBD2 (6 bases each). CDR1 LNHDA and CDR2 SQIVND come from the germline V gene (reference sequence). Deletions cut 0 bases from V and 11 bases from J, with 23 bases between. The CDR3 totals 17 residues. The CDR3 nucleotides read TGTGCCAGTAGTATAGAGCCGTGGGAGGTTAGGGGGAATAAGCAGTTCTTC. It is translated as CASSIEPWEVRGNKQFF. The full variable domain, its missing parts supplied by reference TRBV19 and TRBJ2-1, is DGGITQSPKYLFRKEGQNVTLSCEQNLNHDAMYWYRQDPGQGLRLIYYSQIVNDFQKGDIAEGYSVSREKKESFPLTVTSAQKNPTAFYLCASSIEPWEVRGNKQFFGPGTRLTVL.

Comment on this clonotype: This sequence may be a read error, since a much larger clone differs from it by one base. This sequence joins TRBV12-3 or TRBV12-4 and TRBJ2-1; possibly TRBD2 for D (6 bases). Between the trimmed V and J ends, which lost 0 bases and 10 bases, there was a span of 7 bases. This CDR3 has 12 amino acids. Here the CDR3 DNA reads TGTGCCAGCAGTTTAGCGCGGGAAGAGCAGTTCTTC. It yields the protein CASSLAREEQFF.

This chain links TRBV5-1 with TRBJ1-5; 9 bases match TRBD1. Germline lookup yields CDR1 SGHRS and CDR2 YFSETQ. The CDR3 runs 14 residues. Trimming removed 4 bases from V and 8 bases from J; junction bases left unmatched: 7. In DNA, the CDR3 is TGCGCCAGCAGCCCCGGACAGGGGAGGGAGCCCCAGCATTTT. Amino acids: CASSPGQGREPQHF. Full variable domain (missing parts from reference TRBV5-1 and TRBJ1-5): KAGVTQTPRYLIKTRGQQVTLSCSPISGHRSVSWYQQTPGQGLQFLFEYFSETQRNKGNFPGRFSGRQFSNSRSEMNVSTLELGDSALYLCASSPGQGREPQHFGDGTRLSIL.

This clonotype has a handful of counts. Since a far larger clone is one base different, this is likely a read error. The rearrangement links TRBV7-2 to TRBJ2-7; no firm D call. The CDR3 is 11 residues long. Looked up from germline, CDR1 is SGHTA and CDR2 is FQGNSA. Trimming pared 3 bases from V and 6 bases from J, leaving 6 bases between. CDR3 protein: CASSFVCEQYF. CDR3 sequence (DNA): TGTGCCAGCAGCTTCGTCTGCGAGCAGTACTTC. Looking up the rest from reference TRBV7-2 and TRBJ2-7 gives the full variable domain: GAGVSQSPSNKVTEKGKDVELRCDPISGHTALYWYRQSLGQGLEFLIYFQGNSAPDKSGLPSDRFSAERTGGSVSTLTIQRTQQEDSAVYLCASSFVCEQYFGPGTRLTVT.

The chain links TRBV27 to TRBJ2-6, with D possibly matching TRBD2 (5 bases). The CDR3 spans 17 residues. Looked up from germline, CDR1 is MNHEY and CDR2 is SMNVEV (reference sequence). The V and J ends lost 3 bases and 0 bases respectively, with 12 bases between them. CDR3 nucleotide sequence: TGTGCCAGCAGTTTTACAGCCGGGAACTCTGGGGCCAACGTCCTGACTTTC. Residues: CASSFTAGNSGANVLTF. The full variable domain, rest sourced from reference TRBV27 and TRBJ2-6, is EAQVTQNPRYLITVTGKKLTVTCSQNMNHEYMSWYRQDPGLGLRQIYYSMNVEVTDKGDVPEGYKVSRKEKRNFPLILESPSPNQTSLYFCASSFTAGNSGANVLTFGAGSRLTVL.

For this clonotype: A read error may explain this, as a much larger clone is one base away. The chain carries TRBV20-1 and TRBJ2-1; TRBD2 matches at 12 bases. Germline-derived CDR1 and CDR2 are DFQATT and SNEGSKA (reference sequence). The length of the CDR3 is 16 residues. The CDR3 reads CSARGLAGDSANGQFF. The CDR3 DNA follows: TGCAGTGCTAGAGGACTAGCGGGAGATTCCGCCAATGGGCAGTTCTTC.

This clonotype was counted at least ten times. The V gene is TRBV15, the J gene TRBJ2-1, with D perhaps matching TRBD1 (7 bases). The CDR3 is 17 amino acids. CDR1 is LNHNV, CDR2 YYDKDF, per germline (reference sequence). Trimming pared 3 bases from V and 5 bases from J, leaving 20 bases between. CDR3 bases: TGTGCCACCAGCAGCCCACATGACAGGGCGGGGAACAATGAGCAGTTCTTC. Amino acids: CATSSPHDRAGNNEQFF. Looking up the rest from reference TRBV15 and TRBJ2-1 gives the full variable domain: DAMVIQNPRYQVTQFGKPVTLSCSQTLNHNVMYWYQQKSSQAPKLLFHYYDKDFNNEADTPDNFQSRRPNTSFCFLDIRSPGLGDTAMYLCATSSPHDRAGNNEQFFGPGTRLTVL.

The table lists this clonotype with many counts. CDR3 in amino acids: CASSYSETSKNEQFF. The CDR3 DNA is TGTGCCAGCAGTTACTCCGAGACTAGCAAAAATGAGCAGTTCTTC. The chain links TRBV6-5 to TRBJ2-1; TRBD2 matches 7 bases. The germline V gene encodes CDR1 MNHEY and CDR2 SVGAGI. The trim removed 0 bases at V and 7 bases at J, leaving 6 bases unmatched. This CDR3 is built from 15 residues.

V is TRBV27 and J is TRBJ2-1; the D gene could be TRBD1 or TRBD2 (5 bases each). Trimming took 5 bases from V and 15 from J, leaving 26 bases between them. CDR3 length: 15 residues. Looked up from germline, CDR1 is MNHEY and CDR2 is SMNVEV (reference sequence). The CDR3 loop reads CASSGSVKGRGQGFF. CDR3 sequence (DNA): TGTGCCAGCAGTGGTAGCGTCAAAGGAAGAGGGCAGGGGTTCTTC.